This T cell receptor beta chain was recorded in a study of OX40 agonist ivuxolimab in advanced cancers. Per germline, CDR1 MNHNS and CDR2 SASEGT. CDR3 length: 15 amino acids. V lost 1 base and J 3 bases, leaving 12 bases between the germline ends. To note about this clone: Antigen: not known.

Profiled with immunoSEQ multiplex PCR; TCRdb holds only in-frame clones, not every one. In the table there are over 95,000 clones, around nine tenths of which are singletons. Study findings and constraints: Specificity for antigen went undetermined in the expanded peripheral T cells.

The chain employs TRBV6-1 and TRBJ1-2; D is ambiguous. This specimen consisted of CD4+ or CD8+ T cells sorted from blood, obtained in a trial of the OX40 agonist ivuxolimab. This receptor was obtained from an adult with an advanced solid tumor such as melanoma, head and neck, liver or kidney cancer. CDR3: CASSEDWGRDYGYTF. For the CDR3, the DNA is TGTGCCAGCAGTGAAGATTGGGGTAGGGACTATGGCTACACCTTC.